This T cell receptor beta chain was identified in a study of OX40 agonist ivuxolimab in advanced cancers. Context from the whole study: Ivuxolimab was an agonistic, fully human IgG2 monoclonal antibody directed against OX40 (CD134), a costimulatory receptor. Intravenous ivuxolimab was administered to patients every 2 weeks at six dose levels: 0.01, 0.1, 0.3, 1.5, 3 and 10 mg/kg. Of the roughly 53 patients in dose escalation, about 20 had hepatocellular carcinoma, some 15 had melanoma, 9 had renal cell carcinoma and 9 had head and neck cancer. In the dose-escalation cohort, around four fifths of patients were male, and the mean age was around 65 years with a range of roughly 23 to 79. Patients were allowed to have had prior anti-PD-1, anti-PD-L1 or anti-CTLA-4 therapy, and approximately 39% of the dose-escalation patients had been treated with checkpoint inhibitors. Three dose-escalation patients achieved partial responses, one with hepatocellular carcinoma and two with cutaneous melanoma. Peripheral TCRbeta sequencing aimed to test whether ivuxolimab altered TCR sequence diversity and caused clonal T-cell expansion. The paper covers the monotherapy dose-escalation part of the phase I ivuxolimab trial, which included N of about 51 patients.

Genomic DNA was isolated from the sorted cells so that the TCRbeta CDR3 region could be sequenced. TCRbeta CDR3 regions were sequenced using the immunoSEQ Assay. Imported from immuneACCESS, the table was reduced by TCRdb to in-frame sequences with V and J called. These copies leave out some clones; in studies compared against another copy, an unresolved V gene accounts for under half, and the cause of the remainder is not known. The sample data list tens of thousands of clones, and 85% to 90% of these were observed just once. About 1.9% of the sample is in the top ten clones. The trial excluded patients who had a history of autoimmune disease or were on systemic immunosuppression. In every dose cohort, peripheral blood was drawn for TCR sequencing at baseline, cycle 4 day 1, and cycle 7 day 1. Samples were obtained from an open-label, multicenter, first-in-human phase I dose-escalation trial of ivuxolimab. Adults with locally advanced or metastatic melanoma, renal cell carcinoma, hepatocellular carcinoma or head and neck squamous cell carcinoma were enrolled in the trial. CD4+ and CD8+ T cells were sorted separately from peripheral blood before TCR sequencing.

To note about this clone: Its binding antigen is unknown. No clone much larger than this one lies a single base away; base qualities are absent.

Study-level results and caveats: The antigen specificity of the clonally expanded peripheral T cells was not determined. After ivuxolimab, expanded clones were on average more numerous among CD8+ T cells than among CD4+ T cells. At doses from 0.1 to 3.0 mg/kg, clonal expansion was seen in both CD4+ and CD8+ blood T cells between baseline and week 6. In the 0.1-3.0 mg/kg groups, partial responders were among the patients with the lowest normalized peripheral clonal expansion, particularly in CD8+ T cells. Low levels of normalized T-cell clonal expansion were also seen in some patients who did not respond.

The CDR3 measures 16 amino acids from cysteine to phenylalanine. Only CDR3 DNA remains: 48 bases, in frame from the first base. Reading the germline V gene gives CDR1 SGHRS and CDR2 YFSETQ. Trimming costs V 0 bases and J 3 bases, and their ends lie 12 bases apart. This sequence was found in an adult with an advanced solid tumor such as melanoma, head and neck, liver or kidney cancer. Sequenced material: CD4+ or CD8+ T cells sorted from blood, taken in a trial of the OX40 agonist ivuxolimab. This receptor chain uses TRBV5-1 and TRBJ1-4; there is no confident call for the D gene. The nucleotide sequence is TGCGCCAGCAGCTTGGGTCAGAACGAAGCTAATGAAAAACTGTTTTTT. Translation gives CASSLGQNEANEKLFF.